This record covers a single T cell receptor (beta chain). The data derive from a study of blood T cell repertoires in COVID-19. V lost 6 bases, J lost 7 bases, and 18 bases lay in between. This CDR3 region has 14 residues. Germline assignment: CDR1 LGHDT and CDR2 YNNKEL (reference sequence). Generated by immunoSEQ multiplex PCR, the TCRdb table keeps only in-frame clones and is missing some. The table records some 240,000 clones, around 81% of them present only once. Specimen: peripheral blood. The V gene is TRBV3-1 (or the pseudogene TRBV3-2), the J gene TRBJ2-5; D might be TRBD2 (5 bases). The source of this sequence is a woman in her 70s with acute or convalescent COVID-19. The CDR3 is CASRHRSSRGTQYF. DNA for the CDR3: TGTGCCAGCAGACACAGATCCTCCCGGGGGACCCAGTACTTC.